The sequence of this T cell receptor beta chain was determined in a study of blood T cell repertoires in COVID-19. At the level of the study: Acute-phase and convalescent COVID-19 samples originated in the United States, Italy and Spain. PBMCs, B-cell-depleted T cells, or T cells were the source of the cDNA or gDNA that made up the material.

Under the authors' procedure: Amplification of reference gene primers provided the estimated nucleated cell counts. The repertoire was sequenced with immunoSEQ multiplex PCR; TCRdb's copy has only in-frame clones and lacks some. V, J and clone size were drawn from that table, and D and trimming were deduced from the DNA. The sample has some 48,000 clones, about 83% seen once. Germline lookup yields CDR1 SGHNT and CDR2 YYREEE (reference sequence). This CDR3 is built from 13 residues. V was cut by 4 bases and J by 6 bases, with 13 bases left in between. The TCR comes from a woman aged 55-75 years with acute or convalescent COVID-19. What was sequenced was peripheral blood. This chain connects TRBV5-4 to TRBJ1-2, with D perhaps matching TRBD1 (6 bases). The CDR3 reads CASSAGAGDGYTF. In DNA, the CDR3 is TGTGCCAGCAGCGCCGGCGCAGGGGATGGCTACACCTTC.